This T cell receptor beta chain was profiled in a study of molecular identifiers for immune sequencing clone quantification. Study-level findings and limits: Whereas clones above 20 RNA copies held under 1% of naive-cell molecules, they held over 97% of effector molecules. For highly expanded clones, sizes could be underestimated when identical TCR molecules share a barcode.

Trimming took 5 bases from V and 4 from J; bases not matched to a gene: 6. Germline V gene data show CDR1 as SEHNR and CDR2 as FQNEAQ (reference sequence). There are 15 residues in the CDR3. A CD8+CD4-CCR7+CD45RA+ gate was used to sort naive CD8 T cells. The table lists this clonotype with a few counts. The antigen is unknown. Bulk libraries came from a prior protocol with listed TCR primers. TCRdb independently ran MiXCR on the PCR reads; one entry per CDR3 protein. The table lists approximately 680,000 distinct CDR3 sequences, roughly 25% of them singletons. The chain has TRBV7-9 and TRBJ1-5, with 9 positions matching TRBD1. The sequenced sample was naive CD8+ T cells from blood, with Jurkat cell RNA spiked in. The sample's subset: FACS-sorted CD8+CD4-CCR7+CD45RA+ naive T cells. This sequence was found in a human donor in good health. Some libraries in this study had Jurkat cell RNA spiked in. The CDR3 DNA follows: TGTGCCAGCAGCCCGGCCGGGACAGGGAATCAGCCCCAGCATTTT. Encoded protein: CASSPAGTGNQPQHF.